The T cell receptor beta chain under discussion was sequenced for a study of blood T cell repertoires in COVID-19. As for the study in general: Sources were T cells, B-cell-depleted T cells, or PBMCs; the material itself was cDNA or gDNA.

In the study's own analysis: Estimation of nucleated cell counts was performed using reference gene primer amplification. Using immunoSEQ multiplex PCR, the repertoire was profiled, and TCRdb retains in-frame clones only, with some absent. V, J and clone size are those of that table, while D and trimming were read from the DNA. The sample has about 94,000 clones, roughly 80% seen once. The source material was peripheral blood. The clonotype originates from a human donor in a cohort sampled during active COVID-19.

CDR3 amino acids: CAISIGAGNTEAFF. The CDR3, as DNA: TGTGCCATCAGTATAGGGGCAGGGAACACTGAAGCTTTCTTT. This chain links TRBV10-3 with TRBJ1-1; D may be TRBD1 (5 bases). V was clipped by 5 bases and J by 1 base, with 11 bases between them. This CDR3 is 14 amino acids long. In germline, CDR1 is ENHRY, CDR2 SYGVKD.